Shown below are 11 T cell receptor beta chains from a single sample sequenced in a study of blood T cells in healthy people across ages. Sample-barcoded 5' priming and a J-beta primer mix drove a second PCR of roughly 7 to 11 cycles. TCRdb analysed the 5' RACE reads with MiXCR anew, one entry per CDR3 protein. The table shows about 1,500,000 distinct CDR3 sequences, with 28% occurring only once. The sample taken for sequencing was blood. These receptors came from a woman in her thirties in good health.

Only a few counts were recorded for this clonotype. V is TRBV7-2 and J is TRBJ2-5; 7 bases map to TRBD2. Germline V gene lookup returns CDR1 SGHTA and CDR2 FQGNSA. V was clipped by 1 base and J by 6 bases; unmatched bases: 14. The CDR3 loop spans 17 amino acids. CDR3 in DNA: TGTGCCAGCAGCTTAGGTCCTAGCGGCCCGAGGGAAAAGACCCAGTACTTC. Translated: CASSLGPSGPREKTQYF.

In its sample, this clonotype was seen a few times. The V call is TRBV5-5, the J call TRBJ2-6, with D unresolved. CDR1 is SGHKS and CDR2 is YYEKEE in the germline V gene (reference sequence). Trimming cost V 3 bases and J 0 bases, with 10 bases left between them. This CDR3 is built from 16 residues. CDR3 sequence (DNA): TGTGCCAGCAGCTCAATGGTGGGCTCTGGGGCCAACGTCCTGACTTTC. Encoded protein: CASSSMVGSGANVLTF.

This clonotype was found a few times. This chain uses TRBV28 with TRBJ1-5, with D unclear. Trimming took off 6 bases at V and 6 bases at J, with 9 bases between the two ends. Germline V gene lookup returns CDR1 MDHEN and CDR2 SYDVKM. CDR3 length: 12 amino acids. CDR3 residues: CASSPSFQPQHF. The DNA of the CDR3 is TGTGCCAGCAGCCCATCCTTTCAGCCCCAGCATTTT.

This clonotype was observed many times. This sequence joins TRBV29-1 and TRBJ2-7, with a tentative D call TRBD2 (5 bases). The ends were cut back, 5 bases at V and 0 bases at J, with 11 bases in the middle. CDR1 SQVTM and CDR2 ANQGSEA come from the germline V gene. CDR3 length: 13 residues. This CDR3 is CSVRLSNSYEQYF. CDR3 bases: TGCAGCGTTAGACTATCAAACTCCTACGAGCAGTACTTC.

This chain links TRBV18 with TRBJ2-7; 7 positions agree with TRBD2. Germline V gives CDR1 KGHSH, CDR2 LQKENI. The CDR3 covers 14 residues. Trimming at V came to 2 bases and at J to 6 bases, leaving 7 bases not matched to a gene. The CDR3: CASSPDGRSAEQYF. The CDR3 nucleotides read TGTGCCAGCTCACCAGACGGGAGGTCTGCCGAGCAGTACTTC.

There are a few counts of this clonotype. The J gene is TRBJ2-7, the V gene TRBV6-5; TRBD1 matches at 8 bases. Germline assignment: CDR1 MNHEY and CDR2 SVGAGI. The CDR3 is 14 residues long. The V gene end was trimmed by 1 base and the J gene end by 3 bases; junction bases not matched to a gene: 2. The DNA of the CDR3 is TGTGCCAGCAGTTACTTTGGACAGGGCTACGAGCAGTACTTC. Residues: CASSYFGQGYEQYF.

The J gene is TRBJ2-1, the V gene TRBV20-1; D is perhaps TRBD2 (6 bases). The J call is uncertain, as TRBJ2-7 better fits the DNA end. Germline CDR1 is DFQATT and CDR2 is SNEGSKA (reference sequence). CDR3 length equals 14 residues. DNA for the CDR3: TGCAGTGCCCCGCCCGGGGGAAGCTACAATGAGCAGTACTTC. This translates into CSAPPGGSYNEQYF.

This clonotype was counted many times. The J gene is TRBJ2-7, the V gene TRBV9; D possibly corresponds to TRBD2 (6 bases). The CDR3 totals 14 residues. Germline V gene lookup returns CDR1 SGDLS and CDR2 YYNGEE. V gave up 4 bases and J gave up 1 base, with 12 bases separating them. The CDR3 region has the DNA TGTGCCAGCAGCCCCCTGGCGGGGTCCTACGAGCAGTACTTC. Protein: CASSPLAGSYEQYF. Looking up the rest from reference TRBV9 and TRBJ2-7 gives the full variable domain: DSGVTQTPKHLITATGQRVTLRCSPRSGDLSVYWYQQSLDQGLQFLIQYYNGEERAKGNILERFSAQQFPDLHSELNLSSLELGDSALYFCASSPLAGSYEQYFGPGTRLTVT.

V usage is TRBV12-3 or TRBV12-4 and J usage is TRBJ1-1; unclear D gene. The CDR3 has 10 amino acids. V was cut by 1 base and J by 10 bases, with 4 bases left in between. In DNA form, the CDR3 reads TGTGCCAGCAGTTTAGATATAGCTTTCTTT. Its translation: CASSLDIAFF.

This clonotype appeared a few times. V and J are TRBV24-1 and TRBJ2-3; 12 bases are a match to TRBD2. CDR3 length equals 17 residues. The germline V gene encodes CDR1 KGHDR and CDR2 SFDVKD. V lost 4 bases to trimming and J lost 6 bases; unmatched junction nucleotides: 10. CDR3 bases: TGTGCCACCAGTGACCGGACTAGCGGGACCCTCGGGGATACGCAGTATTTT. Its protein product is CATSDRTSGTLGDTQYF.

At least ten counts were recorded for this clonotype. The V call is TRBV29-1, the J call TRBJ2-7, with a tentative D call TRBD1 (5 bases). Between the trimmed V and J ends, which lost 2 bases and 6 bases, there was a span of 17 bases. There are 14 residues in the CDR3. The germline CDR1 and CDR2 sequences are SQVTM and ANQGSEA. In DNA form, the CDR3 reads TGCAGCGTTGAATTGGGCCAGGGTTTAGGCGAGCAGTACTTC. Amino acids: CSVELGQGLGEQYF.